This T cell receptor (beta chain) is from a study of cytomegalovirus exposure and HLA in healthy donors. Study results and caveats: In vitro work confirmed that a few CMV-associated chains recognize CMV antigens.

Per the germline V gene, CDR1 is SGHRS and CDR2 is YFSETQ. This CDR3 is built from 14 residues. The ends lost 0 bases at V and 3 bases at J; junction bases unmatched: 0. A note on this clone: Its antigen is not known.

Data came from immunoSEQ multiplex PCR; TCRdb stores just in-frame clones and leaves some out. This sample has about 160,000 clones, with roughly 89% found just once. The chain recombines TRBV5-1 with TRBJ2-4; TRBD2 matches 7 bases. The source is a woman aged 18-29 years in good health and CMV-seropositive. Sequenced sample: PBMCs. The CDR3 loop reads CASSLGTSKNIQYF. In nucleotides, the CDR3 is TGCGCCAGCAGCTTGGGGACTAGCAAAAACATTCAGTACTTC.